The 17 T cell receptor beta chains given below trace back to one sample, sequenced in a study of shared clonotypes between healthy human individuals. Assay: immunoSEQ multiplex PCR; the TCRdb copy retains only in-frame clones and omits some. The sample shows under 1,100,000 clones, roughly 80% of them seen only once. Sequenced input: memory CD4+ T cells sorted from blood. The subset was: CD45RA-negative fraction. These receptors all come from a man aged 18 to 35 in good health.

Worth noting for this clone: This likely came from a read error, as a far larger clone is one base away. The CDR3, as DNA: TGTGCCGGCAGTTCAGTACAGGGCGTAGTGAACACTGAAGCTTTCTTT. Translated, it gives CAGSSVQGVVNTEAFF. The chain combines TRBV27 with TRBJ1-1, with a possible D match to TRBD1 (6 bases). Germline CDR1 is MNHEY and CDR2 is SMNVEV (reference sequence). The CDR3 loop spans 16 amino acids.

This chain joins TRBV10-3 and TRBJ2-1; 12 bases match TRBD2. CDR3 length: 14 residues. The germline gives CDR1 ENHRY, CDR2 SYGVKD. V shed 2 bases, J shed 9 bases, and the junction held 2 bases outside the gene matches. The CDR3 nucleotides read TGTGCCATCAGTGAGCTAGCGGGGGGGCTTGAGCAGTTCTTC. Its protein product is CAISELAGGLEQFF.

The chain employs TRBV5-1 and TRBJ2-3; the D gene is possibly TRBD1 (6 bases). V lost 3 bases and J 3 bases, leaving 11 bases between the germline ends. Looked up from germline, CDR1 is SGHRS and CDR2 is YFSETQ. CDR3 length: 14 residues. CDR3 region: CASSYRDETDTQYF. The DNA of the CDR3 is TGCGCCAGCAGCTACAGGGACGAAACAGATACGCAGTATTTT.

This clone was seen only once. The rearrangement joins TRBV10-3 to TRBJ1-3; 8 bases line up with TRBD1. V was pared by 11 bases and J by 2 bases, with 5 bases of the junction left unmatched. Germline V gene data show CDR1 as ENHRY and CDR2 as SYGVKD. This CDR3 contains 13 residues. The DNA of the CDR3 is TGTGCCGCCCAGGGGGCAGCTGGAAACACCATATATTTT. It is translated as CAAQGAAGNTIYF.

The table lists this clone with a few counts. V usage is TRBV6-5 and J usage is TRBJ2-2, with a weak D call TRBD2 (6 bases). Trimming took 2 bases from V and 3 from J, leaving 10 bases between them. Germline V gene sequence: CDR1 MNHEY, CDR2 SVGAGI. The CDR3 has 15 amino acids. The CDR3 DNA reads TGTGCCAGCAGTTACCTGGGAGGCGACACCGGGGAGCTGTTTTTT. Translating it yields CASSYLGGDTGELFF.

The sample holds a few counts of this clone. CDR3 sequence (DNA): TGTGCCAGCAGCGCGGCCTTGGGGGCAGATACGCAGTATTTT. Translating gives CASSAALGADTQYF. The chain has TRBV28 and TRBJ2-3; D possibly uses TRBD1 or TRBD2 (5 bases each). CDR1 is MDHEN, CDR2 SYDVKM, per germline. The CDR3 loop spans 14 amino acids. Deletions cut 6 bases from V and 4 bases from J, with 14 bases between.

The genes are TRBV5-6 and TRBJ2-7; 7 bases fit TRBD1. The CDR3 is 15 residues long. Per the germline V gene, CDR1 is SGHDT and CDR2 is YYEEEE. J lost 3 bases, V lost 4 bases, and 10 bases had no gene match. In DNA form, the CDR3 reads TGTGCCAGCAGCCCTAGGGGGCGATCCCACTACGAGCAGTACTTC. Protein product: CASSPRGRSHYEQYF.

The chain is built from TRBV5-1 and TRBJ2-1; D possibly corresponds to TRBD1 (5 bases). The CDR3 has 16 amino acids. The V end was cut by 1 base, the J end by 6 bases, with 17 bases between. Germline-derived CDR1 and CDR2 are SGHRS and YFSETQ. This CDR3 is CASSLQGNRGLNEQFF. CDR3 bases: TGCGCCAGCAGCTTGCAAGGGAATAGGGGCCTCAATGAGCAGTTCTTC.

The genes are TRBV5-4 and TRBJ2-1; 10 nucleotides line up with TRBD2. Looked up from germline, CDR1 is SGHNT and CDR2 is YYREEE (reference sequence). With 0 bases clipped from V and 7 bases from J, the junction kept 4 bases outside the gene matches. This CDR3 contains 15 residues. CDR3 sequence reads: CASSLDWTSGNEQFF. The CDR3 bases are TGTGCCAGCAGCTTGGACTGGACTAGCGGAAATGAGCAGTTCTTC.

This clone was seen a few times. The gene calls are TRBV10-2 and TRBJ1-1; the D is unclear. The CDR3 totals 13 residues. Deletions cut 5 bases from V and 1 base from J, with 8 bases between. CDR1 is WSHSY and CDR2 is SAAADI in the germline V gene. CDR3 region: CASSLTKNTEAFF. The CDR3 region has the DNA TGCGCCAGCAGTCTCACAAAGAACACTGAAGCTTTCTTT.

This chain uses TRBV5-1 with TRBJ2-5, with a weak D call TRBD2 (6 bases). Trimming took 1 base from V and 3 from J, leaving 13 bases between them. The CDR3 has 15 residues. CDR1 SGHRS and CDR2 YFSETQ come from the germline V gene. CDR3 sequence reads: CASSLTGSKEETQYF. DNA of the CDR3: TGCGCCAGCAGCTTGACCGGGAGTAAGGAAGAGACCCAGTACTTC.

The rearrangement links TRBV18 to TRBJ1-6; 7 bases are a match to TRBD1. The CDR3 is made up of 16 amino acids. Germline CDR1 and CDR2: KGHSH and LQKENI. Trimming at V came to 3 bases and at J to 10 bases, leaving 12 bases not matched to a gene. The CDR3 loop reads CASSPMTEGAVSPLHF. CDR3 coding DNA: TGTGCCAGCTCACCCATGACAGAGGGGGCCGTGTCACCCCTCCACTTT.

The gene calls are TRBV6-5 and TRBJ2-5; a weak D match, TRBD2 (7 bases). Germline V CDR1 and CDR2: MNHEY, SVGAGI. V lost 6 bases to trimming and J lost 5 bases, with 16 bases between them. The CDR3 runs 14 residues. The chain's CDR3 is CASRAGGPGETQYF. CDR3 coding DNA: TGTGCCAGCAGAGCCGGGGGGCCGGGGGAGACCCAGTACTTC.

The rearrangement joins TRBV5-1 to TRBJ1-2; D may be TRBD1 (5 bases). The CDR3 runs 14 residues. Looked up from germline, CDR1 is SGHRS and CDR2 is YFSETQ. The ends were cut back, 0 bases at V and 8 bases at J, with 14 bases in the middle. The CDR3 DNA sequence: TGCGCCAGCAGCTTGGCATTAAATCGGGGCGGCTACACCTTC. Protein: CASSLALNRGGYTF.

The gene calls are TRBV2 and TRBJ2-7, with 7 bases matching TRBD1. This CDR3 is 14 amino acids long. CDR1 and CDR2 from the germline V gene are SNHLY and FYNNEI. V lost 8 bases and J lost 3; bases outside the gene matches: 10. The CDR3 spells CASAAETGIYEQYF. The CDR3 bases are TGTGCCAGCGCTGCCGAGACAGGGATCTACGAGCAGTACTTC.

The gene calls are TRBV2 and TRBJ2-5; possibly TRBD1 for D (6 bases). Germline loops: CDR1 SNHLY, CDR2 FYNNEI. V dropped 4 bases and J dropped 4 bases, with 10 bases sitting between them. The CDR3 sequence is 13 residues long. The CDR3, as DNA: TGTGCCAGCAGTGGAGGGACAAGAGAGACCCAGTACTTC. Translated, it gives CASSGGTRETQYF.

This sequence joins TRBV10-3 and TRBJ2-1; TRBD2 agrees at 11 bases. Trimming at V came to 6 bases and at J to 7 bases, leaving 11 bases not matched to a gene. The CDR3 loop spans 16 amino acids. The germline V gene encodes CDR1 ENHRY and CDR2 SYGVKD. The CDR3 sequence: CAIRNIAGGLRNEQFF. The CDR3 DNA reads as TGTGCCATCAGAAATATAGCGGGGGGGCTTCGGAATGAGCAGTTCTTC.